This T cell receptor (beta chain) is drawn from a study of T cell repertoires in cytomegalovirus infection. Study details: Both CMV infection and a matching HLA type were indicated by public TCR beta signatures. Broader study findings: Using cumulative public TCR beta family frequency, the authors identified those who carried CMV together with the relevant HLA. Across the ex vivo response, the dominant clonotypes were HLA-C-restricted CMV-specific TCR beta clonotypes.

Trimming took off 3 bases at V and 4 bases at J, with 12 bases between the two ends. Germline values: CDR1 SGHVS, CDR2 FNYEAQ. This CDR3 has 14 residues. TCRdb analysed the reads with MiXCR anew, one entry per CDR3 protein. The sample holds more than 150,000 distinct CDR3 sequences, about 20% seen once. Note on this clonotype: Its target is not known.

The TCR comes from a human donor in good health (CMV status not recorded). Some clones in this sample may be carry-over from other donors' samples. The sequenced sample consisted of PBMCs. This chain joins TRBV7-6 and TRBJ1-1; a possible D gene is TRBD1 (6 bases). This CDR3 reads CASSLQGQVTEAFF. Written as DNA, the CDR3 is TGTGCCAGCAGCTTGCAGGGGCAGGTCACTGAAGCTTTCTTT.